This T cell receptor (beta chain) emerged from a study of blood T cell repertoires in COVID-19. Germline CDR1 reads MNHEY; CDR2 reads SVGAGI. The CDR3 sequence is 13 residues long. The trim removed 6 bases at V and 2 bases at J, leaving 4 bases unmatched. Data came from immunoSEQ multiplex PCR; TCRdb stores just in-frame clones and leaves some out. The table lists 130,000 or so clones, roughly 79% of them singletons. The chain combines TRBV6-5 with TRBJ2-7; 7 positions match TRBD1. The TCR was taken from a human donor in a cohort sampled during active COVID-19. The sequenced sample consisted of peripheral blood. The DNA for the CDR3 is TGTGCCAGCAGGGGACAGTCTACCTACGAGCAGTACTTC. Translation: CASRGQSTYEQYF.